This note documents a single TCR beta chain sequence. The antigen is not known. These data come from a study of T-cell memory formation after mild COVID-19. Whole-study findings and limits: Still unconfirmed is whether the second-wave clones peaking on day 37 recognized SARS-CoV-2. For contracting clones, CD4+ ones sat mainly in CM and EM, CD8+ in EMRA.

Per the germline V gene, CDR1 is SEHNR and CDR2 is FQNEAQ (reference sequence). CDR3 length equals 15 residues. The V end was cut by 1 base, the J end by 0 bases, with 7 bases between. TCRdb re-analysed the 5' RACE reads in MiXCR, keeping a single row per CDR3 protein. The table has roughly 510,000 distinct CDR3 sequences, about 18% seen once. The sequence was collected from an adult woman who had mild COVID-19 (a few samples of this study predate the infection). Cell type and time point are not known. Sample: PBMCs or a T cell subset sorted from them (not recorded which). V usage is TRBV7-9 and J usage is TRBJ2-1, with D hard to call. This chain's CDR3 is CASSLVGASYNEQFF. CDR3 bases: TGTGCCAGCAGCTTAGTCGGTGCCTCCTACAATGAGCAGTTCTTC.